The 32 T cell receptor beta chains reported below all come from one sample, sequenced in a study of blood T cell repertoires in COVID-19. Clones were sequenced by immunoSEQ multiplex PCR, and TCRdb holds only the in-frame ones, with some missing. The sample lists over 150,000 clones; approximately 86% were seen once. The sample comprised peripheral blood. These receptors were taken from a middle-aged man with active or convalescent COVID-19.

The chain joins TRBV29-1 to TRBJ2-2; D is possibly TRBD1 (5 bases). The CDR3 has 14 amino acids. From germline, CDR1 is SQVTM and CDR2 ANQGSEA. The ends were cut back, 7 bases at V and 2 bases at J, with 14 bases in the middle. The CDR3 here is CSGQFGYNTGELFF. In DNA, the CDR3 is TGCAGCGGACAGTTTGGGTATAACACCGGGGAGCTGTTTTTT.

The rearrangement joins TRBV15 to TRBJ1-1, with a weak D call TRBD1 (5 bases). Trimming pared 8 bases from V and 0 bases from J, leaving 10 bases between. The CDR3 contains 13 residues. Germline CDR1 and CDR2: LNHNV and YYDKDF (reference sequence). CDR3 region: CATGGRMNTEAFF. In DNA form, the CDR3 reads TGTGCCACCGGGGGGAGAATGAACACTGAAGCTTTCTTT.

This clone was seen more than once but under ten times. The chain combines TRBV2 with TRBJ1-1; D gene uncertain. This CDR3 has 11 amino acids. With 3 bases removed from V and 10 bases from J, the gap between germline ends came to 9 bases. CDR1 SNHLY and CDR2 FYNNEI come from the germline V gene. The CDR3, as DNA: TGTGCCAGCAGTGAGCAGGTGCTAGCTTTCTTT. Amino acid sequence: CASSEQVLAFF.

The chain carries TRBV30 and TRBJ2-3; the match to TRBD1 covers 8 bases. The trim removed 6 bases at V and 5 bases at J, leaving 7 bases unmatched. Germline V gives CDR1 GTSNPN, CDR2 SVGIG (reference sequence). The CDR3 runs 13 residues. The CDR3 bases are TGTGCCTGTGGGACAGGAGGGAGAGATACGCAGTATTTT. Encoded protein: CACGTGGRDTQYF.

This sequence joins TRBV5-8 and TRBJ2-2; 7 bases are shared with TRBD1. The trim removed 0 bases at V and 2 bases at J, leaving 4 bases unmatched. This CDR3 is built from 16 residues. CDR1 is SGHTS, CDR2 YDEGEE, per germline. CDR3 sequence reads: CASSLASGGNTGELFF. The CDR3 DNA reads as TGTGCCAGCAGCTTGGCATCAGGGGGAAACACCGGGGAGCTGTTTTTT.

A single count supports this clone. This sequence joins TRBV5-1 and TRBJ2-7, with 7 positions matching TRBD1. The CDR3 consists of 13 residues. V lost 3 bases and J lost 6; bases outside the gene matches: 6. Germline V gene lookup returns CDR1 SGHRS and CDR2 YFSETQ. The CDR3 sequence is CASSSHNRGEQYF. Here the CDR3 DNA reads TGCGCCAGCAGCTCCCATAACAGGGGCGAGCAGTACTTC.

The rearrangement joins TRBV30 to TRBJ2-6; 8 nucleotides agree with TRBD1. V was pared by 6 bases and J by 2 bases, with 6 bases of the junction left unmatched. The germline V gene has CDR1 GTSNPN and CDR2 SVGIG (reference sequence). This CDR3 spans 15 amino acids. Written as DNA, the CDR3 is TGTGCCTGCCTGACACAGGGGGCTGGGGCCAACGTCCTGACTTTC. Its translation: CACLTQGAGANVLTF.

The CDR3 loop is CASSLMSQGVNQPQHF. Here the CDR3 DNA reads TGTGCCAGCAGCTTGATGAGCCAGGGGGTCAATCAGCCCCAGCATTTT. The chain carries TRBV5-5 and TRBJ1-5, with TRBD1 identical over 7 bases. CDR3 length: 16 amino acids. J gave up 3 bases and V 1 base, and 7 bases lay outside the gene matches. Germline CDR1 is SGHKS and CDR2 is YYEKEE (reference sequence).

In DNA, the CDR3 is TGTGCCAGCAGCCAACCGAGGGTCGGGACAGGGGGCCTCCAGCAGTACTTC. It specifies CASSQPRVGTGGLQQYF. This rearrangement joins TRBV3-1 (or the pseudogene TRBV3-2) to TRBJ2-7, with TRBD1 identical over 12 bases. V lost 2 bases and J lost 8; bases outside the gene matches: 13. CDR3 length equals 17 residues. Germline CDR1 reads LGHDT; CDR2 reads YNNKEL (reference sequence).

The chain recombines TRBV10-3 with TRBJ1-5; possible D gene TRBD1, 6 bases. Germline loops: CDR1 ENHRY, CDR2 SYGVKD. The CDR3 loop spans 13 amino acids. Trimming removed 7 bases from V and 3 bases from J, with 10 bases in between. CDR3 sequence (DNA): TGTGCCATCACGGGACAACCCAATCAGCCCCAGCATTTT. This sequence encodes CAITGQPNQPQHF.

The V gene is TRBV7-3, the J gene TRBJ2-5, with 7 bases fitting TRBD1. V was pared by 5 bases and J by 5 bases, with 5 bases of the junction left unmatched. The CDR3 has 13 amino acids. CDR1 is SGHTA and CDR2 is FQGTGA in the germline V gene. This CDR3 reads CASSETGIETQYF. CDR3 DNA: TGTGCCAGCAGCGAGACAGGGATCGAGACCCAGTACTTC.

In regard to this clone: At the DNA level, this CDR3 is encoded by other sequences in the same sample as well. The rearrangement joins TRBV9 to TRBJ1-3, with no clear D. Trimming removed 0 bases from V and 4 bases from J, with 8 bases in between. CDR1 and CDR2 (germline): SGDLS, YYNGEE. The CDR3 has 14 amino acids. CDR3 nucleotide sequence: TGTGCCAGCAGCGTAGCAACGGGAGGAAACACCATATATTTT. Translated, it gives CASSVATGGNTIYF.

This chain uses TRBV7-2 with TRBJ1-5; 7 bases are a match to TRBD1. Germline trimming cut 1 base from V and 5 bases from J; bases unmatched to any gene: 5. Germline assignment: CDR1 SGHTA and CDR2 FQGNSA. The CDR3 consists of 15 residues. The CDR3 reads CASSLDRGGHQPQHF. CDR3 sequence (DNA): TGTGCCAGCAGCTTAGACAGGGGAGGCCATCAGCCCCAGCATTTT.

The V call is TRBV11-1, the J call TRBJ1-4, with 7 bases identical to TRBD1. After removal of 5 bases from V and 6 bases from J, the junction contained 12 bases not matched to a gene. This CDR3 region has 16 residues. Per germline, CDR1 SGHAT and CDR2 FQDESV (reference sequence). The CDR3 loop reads CASSPNQGGGYEKLFF. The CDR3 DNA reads TGTGCCAGCAGCCCCAACCAAGGGGGCGGATATGAAAAACTGTTTTTT.

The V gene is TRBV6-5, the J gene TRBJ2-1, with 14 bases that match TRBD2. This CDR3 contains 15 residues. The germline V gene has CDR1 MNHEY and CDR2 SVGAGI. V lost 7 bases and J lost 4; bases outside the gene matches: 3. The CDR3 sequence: CASIGTSGGYNEQFF. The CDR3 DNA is TGTGCCAGCATCGGGACTAGCGGGGGATACAATGAGCAGTTCTTC.

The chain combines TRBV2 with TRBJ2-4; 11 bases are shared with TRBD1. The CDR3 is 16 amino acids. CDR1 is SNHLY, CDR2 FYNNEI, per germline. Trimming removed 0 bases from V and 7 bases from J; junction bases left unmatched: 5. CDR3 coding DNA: TGTGCCAGCAGTGAAGCCCCCGGGACAGGGGGGAACATTCAGTACTTC. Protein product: CASSEAPGTGGNIQYF.

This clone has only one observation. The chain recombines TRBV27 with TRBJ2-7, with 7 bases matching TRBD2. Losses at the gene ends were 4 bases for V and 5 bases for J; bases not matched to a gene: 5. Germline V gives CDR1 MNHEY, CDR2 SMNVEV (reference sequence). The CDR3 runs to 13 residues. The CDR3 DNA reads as TGTGCCAGCAGTTGGGGGGGTATTAACGAGCAGTACTTC. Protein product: CASSWGGINEQYF.

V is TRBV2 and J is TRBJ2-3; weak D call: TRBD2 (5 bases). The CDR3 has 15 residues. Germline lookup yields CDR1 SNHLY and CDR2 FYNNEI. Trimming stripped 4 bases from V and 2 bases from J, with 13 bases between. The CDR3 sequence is CASSVLASLTDTQYF. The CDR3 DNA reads TGTGCCAGCAGTGTACTGGCTAGCCTCACAGATACGCAGTATTTT.

CDR3 amino acids: CATSDATGATNEKLFF. The CDR3 coding sequence is TGTGCCACCAGTGACGCAACAGGAGCAACTAATGAAAAACTGTTTTTT. The chain carries TRBV24-1 and TRBJ1-4; maybe TRBD1 (5 bases). The V gene lost 4 bases and the J gene lost 0 bases, with 11 bases spanning the gap. From germline, CDR1 is KGHDR and CDR2 SFDVKD. The CDR3 contains 16 residues.

The DNA of the CDR3 is TGTGCCAGCAGCCAATCCGACAGAAACTATGGCTACACCTTC. The encoded protein is CASSQSDRNYGYTF. The V gene is TRBV3-1 (or the pseudogene TRBV3-2), the J gene TRBJ1-2; D may be TRBD1 (5 bases). From germline, CDR1 is LGHDT and CDR2 YNNKEL (reference sequence). The CDR3 spans 14 residues. The V end was cut by 2 bases, the J end by 2 bases, with 9 bases between.

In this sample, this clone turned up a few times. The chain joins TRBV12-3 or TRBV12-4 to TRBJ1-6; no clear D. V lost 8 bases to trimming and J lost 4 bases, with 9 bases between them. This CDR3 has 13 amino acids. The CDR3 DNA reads TGTGCCAGCGCCCGGGGTTATAATTCACCCCTCCACTTT. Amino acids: CASARGYNSPLHF.

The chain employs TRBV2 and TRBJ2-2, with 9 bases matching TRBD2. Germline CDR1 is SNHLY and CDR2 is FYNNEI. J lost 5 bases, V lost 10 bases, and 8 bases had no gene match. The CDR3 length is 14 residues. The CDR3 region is CATRGGARTGELFF. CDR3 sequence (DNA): TGTGCCACGCGCGGGGGGGCGCGAACCGGGGAGCTGTTTTTT.

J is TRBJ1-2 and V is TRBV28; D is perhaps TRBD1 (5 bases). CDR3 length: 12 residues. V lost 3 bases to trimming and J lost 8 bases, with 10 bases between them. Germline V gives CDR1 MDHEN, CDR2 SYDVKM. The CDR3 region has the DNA TGTGCCAGCAGTTTCCAGGGATGGGGCTACACCTTC. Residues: CASSFQGWGYTF.

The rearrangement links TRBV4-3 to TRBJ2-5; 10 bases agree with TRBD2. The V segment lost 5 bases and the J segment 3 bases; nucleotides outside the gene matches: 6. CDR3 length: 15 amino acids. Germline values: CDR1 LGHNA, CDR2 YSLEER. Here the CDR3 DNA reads TGCGCCAGCAGCGGGCTAGCGGGGGCTGAAGAGACCCAGTACTTC. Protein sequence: CASSGLAGAEETQYF.

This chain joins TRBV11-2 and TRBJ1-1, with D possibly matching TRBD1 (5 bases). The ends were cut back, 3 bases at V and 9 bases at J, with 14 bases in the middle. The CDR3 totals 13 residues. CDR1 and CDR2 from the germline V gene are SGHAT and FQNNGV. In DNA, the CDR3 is TGTGCCAGCAGCTTTAGGGAGGGGAGTAAAGCTTTCTTT. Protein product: CASSFREGSKAFF.

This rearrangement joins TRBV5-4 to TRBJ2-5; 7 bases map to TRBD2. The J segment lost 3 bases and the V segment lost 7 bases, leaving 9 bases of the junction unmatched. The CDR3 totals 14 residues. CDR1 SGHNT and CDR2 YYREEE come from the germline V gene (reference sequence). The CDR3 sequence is CASRTAGTKETQYF. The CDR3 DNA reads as TGTGCCAGCCGAACAGCGGGGACGAAAGAGACCCAGTACTTC.

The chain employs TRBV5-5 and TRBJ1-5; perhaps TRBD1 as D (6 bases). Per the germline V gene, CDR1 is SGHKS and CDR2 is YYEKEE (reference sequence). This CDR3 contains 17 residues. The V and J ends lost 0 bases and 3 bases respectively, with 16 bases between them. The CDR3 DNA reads TGTGCCAGCAGCTTGGAGGAGGTCAGGGGATACAATCAGCCCCAGCATTTT. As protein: CASSLEEVRGYNQPQHF.

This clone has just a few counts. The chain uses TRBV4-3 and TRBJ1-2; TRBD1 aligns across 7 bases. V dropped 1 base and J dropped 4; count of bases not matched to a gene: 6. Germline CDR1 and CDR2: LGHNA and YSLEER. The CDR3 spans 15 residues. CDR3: CASSQVDREVYGYTF. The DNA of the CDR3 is TGCGCCAGCAGCCAAGTCGACAGGGAAGTCTATGGCTACACCTTC.

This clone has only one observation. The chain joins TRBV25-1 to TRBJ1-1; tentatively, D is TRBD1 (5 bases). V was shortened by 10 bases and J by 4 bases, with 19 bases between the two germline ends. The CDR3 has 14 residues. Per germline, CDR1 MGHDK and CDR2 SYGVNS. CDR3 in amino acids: CATQYLRGGTEAFF. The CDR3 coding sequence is TGTGCCACCCAATACTTAAGGGGTGGCACTGAAGCTTTCTTT.

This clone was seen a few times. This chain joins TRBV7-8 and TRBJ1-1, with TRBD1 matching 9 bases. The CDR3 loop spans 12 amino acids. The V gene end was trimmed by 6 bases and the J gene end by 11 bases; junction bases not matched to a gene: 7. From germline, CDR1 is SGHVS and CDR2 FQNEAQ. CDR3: CASSRDREAAFF. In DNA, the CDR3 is TGTGCCAGCAGTAGGGACAGGGAAGCGGCTTTCTTT.

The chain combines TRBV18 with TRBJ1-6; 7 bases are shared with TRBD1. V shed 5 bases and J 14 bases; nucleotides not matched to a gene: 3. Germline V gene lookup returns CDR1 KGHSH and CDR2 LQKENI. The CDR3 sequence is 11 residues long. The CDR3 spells CASSEDRALHF. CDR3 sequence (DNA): TGTGCCAGCTCAGAAGACAGGGCCCTCCACTTT.

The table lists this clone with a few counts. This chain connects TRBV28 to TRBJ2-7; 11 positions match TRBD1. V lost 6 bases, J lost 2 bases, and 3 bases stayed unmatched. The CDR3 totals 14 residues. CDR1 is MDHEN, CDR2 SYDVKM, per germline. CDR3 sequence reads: CASSGTGGTYEQYF. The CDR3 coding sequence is TGTGCCAGCAGCGGGACAGGGGGTACCTACGAGCAGTACTTC.